This T cell receptor beta chain was identified during a study of regulatory T cells in long-lasting Graves disease. Findings and limits, study-wide: Persistent disease preferred TRBV28, TRBJ1-2 and TRBJ2-5; new disease, TRBV20-1 and TRBJ2-1.

To make TCR beta libraries, researchers used iRepertoire HTBI primers and Arm-PCR of CDR3 regions. One entry per CDR3 protein, called by TCRdb with MiXCR from the multiplex PCR reads. The sample yields approximately 400,000 distinct CDR3 sequences, 10% to 15% seen once. This clonotype turned up a few times. Its antigen is unknown. Time point of the sample: newly diagnosed GD, antithyroid drugs for less than 3 months. TCR sequences were obtained from RNA taken from PBMCs. EDTA tubes received around 9.9 milliliters of collected peripheral blood. In germline, CDR1 is MDHEN, CDR2 SYDVKM. The CDR3 sequence is 19 residues long. J lost 8 bases, V lost 7 bases, and 21 bases had no gene match. This sample also appeared in a second study, on T cells in Graves' hyperthyroidism and ophthalmopathy. This second study notes: A median about 6 months before onset, the model predicted ophthalmopathy.

This chain links TRBV28 with TRBJ2-1; 12 positions match TRBD2. The specimen was peripheral blood mononuclear cells (PBMCs), collected at new diagnosis, from a patient treated with antithyroid drugs. The sequence was obtained from a woman aged 18-29 years with Graves disease. CDR3 nucleotide sequence: TGTGCCAGCACCCCACGCGGGCCTAGCGGGAGGGGCGGCCTAGATGAGCAGTTCTTC. Its translation: CASTPRGPSGRGGLDEQFF.